This T cell receptor beta chain was sequenced in a study of CXCR3-negative and CXCR3-positive naive CD8 T cells. Study-wide points: Diversity was high in both naive subsets and much lower in memory cells. Between one naive subset and the other, surface CD5 was comparable, and TCR strength was inferred from TRB CDR3 properties. CXCR3-positive naive cells had more hydrophobic TRB CDR3s than CXCR3-negative naive cells.

Libraries of TRB cDNA were made by 5' RACE and carried UMIs. Following a re-call of the 5' RACE reads, TCRdb has one entry per CDR3 protein and lacks DNA. This sample carries around 160,000 distinct CDR3 sequences, with approximately 0.27% going to the ten biggest clones. A note on this clonotype: Its antigen is undetermined.

Among CD8+ T cells, naive ones were CD45RO-CCR7+CD27+CD95-. Germline CDR1 and CDR2: SGHTA and FQGNSA. The CDR3 runs to 15 residues. The chain carries TRBV7-2 and TRBJ1-5; TCRdb outputs TRBD1, but without DNA this stays unchecked. Sequenced input: naive CXCR3+ CD8+ T cells from blood. Indicated subset: CD45RO-CCR7+CD27+CD95- naive CD8+ T cells expressing CXCR3 (TNR3+). This sequence originates from a human donor in good health. Some clones in this sample may be carry-over from other donors' samples. CDR3 loop: CASSLDAGENQPQHF.